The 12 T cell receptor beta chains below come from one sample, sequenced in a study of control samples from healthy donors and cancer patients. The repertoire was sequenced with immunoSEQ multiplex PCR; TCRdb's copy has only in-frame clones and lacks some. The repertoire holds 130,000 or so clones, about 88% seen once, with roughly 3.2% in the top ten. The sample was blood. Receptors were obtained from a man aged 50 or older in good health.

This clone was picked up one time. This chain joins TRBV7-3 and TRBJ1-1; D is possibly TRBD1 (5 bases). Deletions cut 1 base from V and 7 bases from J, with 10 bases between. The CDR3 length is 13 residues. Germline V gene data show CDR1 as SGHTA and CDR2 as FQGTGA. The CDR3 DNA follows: TGTGCCAGCAGCTTAAGTCCAGGGTTTGAAGCTTTCTTT. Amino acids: CASSLSPGFEAFF.

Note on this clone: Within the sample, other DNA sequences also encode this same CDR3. This CDR3 is CASSERQGANYGYTF. The CDR3 DNA is TGTGCCAGCAGTGAAAGACAGGGGGCTAACTATGGCTACACCTTC. The chain employs TRBV6-1 and TRBJ1-2; 9 bases fit TRBD1. The germline CDR1 and CDR2 sequences are MNHNS and SASEGT. The CDR3 runs 15 residues. The V and J ends lost 2 bases and 0 bases, in that order; junction bases with no gene match: 1.

The DNA for the CDR3 is TGTGCCAGCTCACCAGGGGGGGGCCTCGACGAGCAGTACTTC. Translation: CASSPGGGLDEQYF. This rearrangement joins TRBV18 to TRBJ2-7; a weak D match, TRBD2 (7 bases). The ends were cut back, 2 bases at V and 5 bases at J, with 13 bases in the middle. The V gene's germline CDR1 is KGHSH and CDR2 LQKENI. The CDR3 is 14 residues long.

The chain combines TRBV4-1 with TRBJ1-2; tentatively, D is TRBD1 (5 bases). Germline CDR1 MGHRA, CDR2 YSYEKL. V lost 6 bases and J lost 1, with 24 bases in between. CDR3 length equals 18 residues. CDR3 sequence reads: CASRITGLHVGRNYGYTF. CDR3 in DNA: TGCGCCAGCAGAATAACGGGACTCCACGTGGGACGTAACTATGGCTACACCTTC.

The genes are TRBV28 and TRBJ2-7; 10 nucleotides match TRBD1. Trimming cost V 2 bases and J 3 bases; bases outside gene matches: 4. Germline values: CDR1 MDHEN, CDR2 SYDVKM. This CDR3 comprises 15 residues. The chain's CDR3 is CASSLPGTGDYEQYF. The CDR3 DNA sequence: TGTGCCAGCAGTTTACCCGGGACAGGGGACTACGAGCAGTACTTC.

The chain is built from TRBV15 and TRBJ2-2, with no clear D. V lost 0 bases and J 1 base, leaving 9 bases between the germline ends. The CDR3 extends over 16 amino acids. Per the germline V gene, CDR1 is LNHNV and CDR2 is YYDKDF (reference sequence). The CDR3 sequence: CATSRDQEVNTGELFF. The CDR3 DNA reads TGTGCCACCAGCAGAGATCAAGAAGTGAACACCGGGGAGCTGTTTTTT. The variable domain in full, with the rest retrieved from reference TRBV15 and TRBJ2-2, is DAMVIQNPRYQVTQFGKPVTLSCSQTLNHNVMYWYQQKSSQAPKLLFHYYDKDFNNEADTPDNFQSRRPNTSFCFLDIRSPGLGDTAMYLCATSRDQEVNTGELFFGEGSRLTVL.

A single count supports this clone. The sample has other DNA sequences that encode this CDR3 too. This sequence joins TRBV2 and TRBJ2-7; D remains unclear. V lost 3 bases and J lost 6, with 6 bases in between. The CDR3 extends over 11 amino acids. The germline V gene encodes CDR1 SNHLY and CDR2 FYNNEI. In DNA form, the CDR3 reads TGTGCCAGCAGTGACGTGGGCGAGCAGTACTTC. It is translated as CASSDVGEQYF.

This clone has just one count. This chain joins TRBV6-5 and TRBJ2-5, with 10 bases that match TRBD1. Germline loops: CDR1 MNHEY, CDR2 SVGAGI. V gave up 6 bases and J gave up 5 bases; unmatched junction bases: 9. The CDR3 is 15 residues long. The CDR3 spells CASSQDRGFRETQYF. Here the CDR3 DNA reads TGTGCCAGCAGCCAGGACAGGGGGTTTAGGGAGACCCAGTACTTC.

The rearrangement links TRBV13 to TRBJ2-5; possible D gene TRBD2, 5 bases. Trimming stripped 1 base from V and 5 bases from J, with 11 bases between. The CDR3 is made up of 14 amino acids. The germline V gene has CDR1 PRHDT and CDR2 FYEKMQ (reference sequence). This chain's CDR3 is CASSLDAGGETQYF. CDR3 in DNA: TGTGCCAGCAGCTTAGATGCGGGTGGGGAGACCCAGTACTTC.

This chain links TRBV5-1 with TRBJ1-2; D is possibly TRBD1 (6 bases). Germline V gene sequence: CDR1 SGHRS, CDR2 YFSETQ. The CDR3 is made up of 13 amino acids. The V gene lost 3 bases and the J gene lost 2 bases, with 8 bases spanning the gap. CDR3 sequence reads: CASSSGQNYGYTF. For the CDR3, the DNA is TGCGCCAGCAGCTCTGGACAGAACTATGGCTACACCTTC. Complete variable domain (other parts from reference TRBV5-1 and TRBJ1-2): KAGVTQTPRYLIKTRGQQVTLSCSPISGHRSVSWYQQTPGQGLQFLFEYFSETQRNKGNFPGRFSGRQFSNSRSEMNVSTLELGDSALYLCASSSGQNYGYTFGSGTRLTVV.

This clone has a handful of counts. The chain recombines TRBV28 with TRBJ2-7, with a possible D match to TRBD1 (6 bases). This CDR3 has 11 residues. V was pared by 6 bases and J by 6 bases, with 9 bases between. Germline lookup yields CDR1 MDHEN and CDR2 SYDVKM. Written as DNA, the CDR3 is TGTGCCAGCAGCAACAGGGTCGAGCAGTACTTC. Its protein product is CASSNRVEQYF.

CDR3 sequence: CAISESRGQGTNEQYF. In DNA form, the CDR3 reads TGTGCCATCAGTGAGTCGCGAGGACAGGGAACGAACGAGCAGTACTTC. J is TRBJ2-7 and V is TRBV10-3, with TRBD1 matching over 8 bases. There are 16 residues in the CDR3. V was pared by 0 bases and J by 5 bases, with 9 bases of the junction left unmatched. Germline CDR1 reads ENHRY; CDR2 reads SYGVKD.